This T cell receptor beta chain was recorded in a study of tumor-infiltrating lymphocytes in localized non-small cell lung cancer. The germline V gene encodes CDR1 KGHSH and CDR2 LQKENI. The length of the CDR3 is 14 residues. The V gene lost 3 bases and the J gene lost 3 bases, with 12 bases spanning the gap. Study results and limitations: Technical variation could not be separated from intratumor heterogeneity here. T-cell fraction did not differ between immunotypes IM1 and IM2.

The method was immunoSEQ multiplex PCR; TCRdb's version includes in-frame clones alone and lacks a portion of them. The sample has 20,000 to 30,000 clones, approximately 70% seen once. In the case of this clone: Antigen: not known.

Sequenced input: lung tumor tissue. The V and J genes are TRBV18 and TRBJ2-7, with D perhaps matching TRBD2 (5 bases). The source of this sequence is a human donor with non-small cell lung cancer. CDR3 region: CASSPPLRDYEQYF. The CDR3 coding sequence is TGTGCCAGCTCACCCCCCCTCCGGGACTACGAGCAGTACTTC.